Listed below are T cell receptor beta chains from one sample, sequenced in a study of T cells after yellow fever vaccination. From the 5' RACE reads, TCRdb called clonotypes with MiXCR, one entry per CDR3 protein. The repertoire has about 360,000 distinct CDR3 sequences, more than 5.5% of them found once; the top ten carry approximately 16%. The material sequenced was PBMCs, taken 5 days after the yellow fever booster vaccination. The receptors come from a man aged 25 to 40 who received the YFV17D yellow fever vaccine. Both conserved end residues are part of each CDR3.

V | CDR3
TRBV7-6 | CASSLDTSGNTGELFF
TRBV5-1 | CASSVSQGATEAFF
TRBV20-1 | CSAATLTYEQYF
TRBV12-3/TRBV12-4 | CASSFHRDQPQHF
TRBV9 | CASSTTGINNSPLHF
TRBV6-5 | CASSYVAGQDGYTF
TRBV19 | CASTTIEVDGNQPQHF
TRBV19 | CASSVWGSQPQHF
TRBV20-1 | CSARRRGTSGSTDTQYF
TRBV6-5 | CASSSGQKNSPLHF
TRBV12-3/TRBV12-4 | CASSSTGGGSYNEQFF
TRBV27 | CASSWGPRYEQYF
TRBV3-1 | CASSQDPASGSNEQFF
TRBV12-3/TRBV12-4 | CASILAGGLYNEQFF
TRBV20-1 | CSASGASGSSYNEQFF
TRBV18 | CASSPTRDGELFF
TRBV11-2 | CASGSGRTQETQYF
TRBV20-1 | CSASPSGIITDTQYF
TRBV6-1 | CASSEQAPPYEQYF
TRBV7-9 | CASSHDQGASGKLFF
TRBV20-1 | CSAPWDGSSYNEQFF
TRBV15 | CATSRSGTSAEQYF
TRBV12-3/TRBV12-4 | CASSFDGNEQFF
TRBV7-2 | CASSLEPGAYEQYF
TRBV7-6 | CASSLEAGLTNEQFF
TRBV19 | CASSIQGLDPEAFF
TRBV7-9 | CASSLGWTSEYNEQFF
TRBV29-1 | CSVEALAGVAQFF
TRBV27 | CASRLMGALGDRATDTQYF
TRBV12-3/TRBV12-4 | CASSSQVNEQFF
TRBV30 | CACRGTYSSYEQYF
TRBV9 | CASSVADRAEQFF
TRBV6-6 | CASNPATDYEQYF
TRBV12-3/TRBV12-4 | CASSSAGGEETQYF
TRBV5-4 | CASSFLSARGYGYTF
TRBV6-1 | CASRSGTGDYNEQFF
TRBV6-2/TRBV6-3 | CASSSQREWLEQFF
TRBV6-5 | CASSYSRDYLNQPQHF
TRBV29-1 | CSVTPDVGFETQYF
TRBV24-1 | CATSDGGRNEQFF
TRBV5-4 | CASSFLPGGPGRAQGNEQFF
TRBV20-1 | CSASQPSSYNSPLHF
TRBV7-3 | CASSPAGGLNTGELFF
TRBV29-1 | CSVEEGSYEQYF
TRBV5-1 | CASGFRQASSSYNEQFF
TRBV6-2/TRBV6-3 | CASSFQRPPQETQYF
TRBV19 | CASNMRGAYNEQFF
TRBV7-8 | CASSLGQLYQETQYF
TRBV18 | CASSPPPSQETQYF
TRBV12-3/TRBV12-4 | CASSSSSENEQYF
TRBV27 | CASSLTGVNGELFF
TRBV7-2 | CASSFNRDNEQYF
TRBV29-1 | CSVEGGLAGSSYEQYF
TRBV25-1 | CASSVSGRPFYEQYF
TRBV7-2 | CASSFITGYYGTDTQYF
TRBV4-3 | CASSQGGTARTGGYTF
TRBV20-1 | CSARDAETGNTIYF